One TCR beta chain is described in this entry. Here immunoSEQ multiplex PCR was the method, and the copy in TCRdb shows in-frame clones only, minus some. Of some 220,000 clones listed, about 82% were seen once; the top ten hold approximately 2.3%. This specimen comes from a study of blood T cell repertoires in COVID-19. CDR3 length: 15 amino acids. V shed 0 bases, J shed 4 bases, and the junction held 3 bases outside the gene matches. The V gene's germline CDR1 is SGHTS and CDR2 YDEGEE. Specimen: peripheral blood. The chain is built from TRBV5-8 and TRBJ1-1; 10 nucleotides align to TRBD1. The sequence was obtained from a woman aged 70-85 years with COVID-19, enrolled during active disease. The CDR3 here is CASSLGQGAPTEAFF. The CDR3, as DNA: TGTGCCAGCAGCTTGGGACAGGGGGCGCCCACTGAAGCTTTCTTT.